These T cell receptor beta chains were read from a single sample in a study of blood T cell repertoires in COVID-19. The data were produced by immunoSEQ multiplex PCR, yet TCRdb's version contains in-frame clones alone and is incomplete. The sample lists 70,000 or so clones, around nine tenths occurring once. The sequenced material came from peripheral blood. These receptors were taken from a woman aged 55-70 years with acute or convalescent COVID-19. Both conserved end residues are part of each CDR3. The D gene is left open where the match is weak. Size is omitted from some rows. Given values are once, few, many or a class for expanded clones.

V gene: TRBV30; J gene: TRBJ1-1; D gene: NA; clone size: once; CDR3 DNA: TGTGCCTGGAGTTACACAGGGTACGCTGAAGCTTTCTTT; CDR3 protein: CAWSYTGYAEAFF
V gene: TRBV6-2/TRBV6-3; J gene: TRBJ2-5; D gene: NA; clone size: NA; CDR3 DNA: TGTGCCAGCAGTTCCAAAGAGACCCAGTACTTC; CDR3 protein: CASSSKETQYF
V gene: TRBV6-6; J gene: TRBJ2-1; D gene: TRBD1; clone size: NA; CDR3 DNA: TGTGCCAGCAGGGTATCGACAGGGATTGAGCAGTTCTTC; CDR3 protein: CASRVSTGIEQFF
V gene: TRBV12-5; J gene: TRBJ2-7; D gene: TRBD1; clone size: NA; CDR3 DNA: TGTGCTAGTGGGGGACAGGGAAGCAAGACGTTCTACGAGCAGTACTTC; CDR3 protein: CASGGQGSKTFYEQYF
V gene: TRBV5-6; J gene: TRBJ1-2; D gene: TRBD1; clone size: NA; CDR3 DNA: TGTGCCAGCAGCACCGGGACAGGGACCCTCTATGGCTACACCTTC; CDR3 protein: CASSTGTGTLYGYTF
V gene: TRBV7-9; J gene: TRBJ2-1; D gene: NA; clone size: NA; CDR3 DNA: TGTGCCTGCGGTACTGTGACAGCCCACAATGAGCAGTTCTTC; CDR3 protein: CACGTVTAHNEQFF
V gene: TRBV7-3; J gene: TRBJ2-3; D gene: NA; clone size: NA; CDR3 DNA: TGTGCCAGCAGCTTACGGCGGAACACAGATACGCAGTATTTT; CDR3 protein: CASSLRRNTDTQYF
V gene: TRBV7-9; J gene: TRBJ1-2; D gene: NA; clone size: NA; CDR3 DNA: TGTGCCAGCAGCCCTTTGCGGGGATCGAGCTATGGCTACACCTTC; CDR3 protein: CASSPLRGSSYGYTF
V gene: TRBV5-6; J gene: TRBJ2-5; D gene: TRBD1; clone size: NA; CDR3 DNA: TGTGCCAGCAGCACAGGGACAGGGTGGGCGGAGACCCAGTACTTC; CDR3 protein: CASSTGTGWAETQYF
V gene: TRBV25-1; J gene: TRBJ1-2; D gene: NA; clone size: NA; CDR3 DNA: TGTGCCAGCAGTATGGACATCTCCGGCTACACCTTC; CDR3 protein: CASSMDISGYTF
V gene: TRBV25-1; J gene: TRBJ2-5; D gene: NA; clone size: NA; CDR3 DNA: TGTGCCAGCAGTGAATTTGCAGGGGCAGGGGAGACCCAGTACTTC; CDR3 protein: CASSEFAGAGETQYF
V gene: TRBV19; J gene: TRBJ1-1; D gene: TRBD1; clone size: few; CDR3 DNA: TGTGCCAGTAGTATCTCGGACAGGGAAGCTGAAGCTTTCTTT; CDR3 protein: CASSISDREAEAFF
V gene: TRBV5-5; J gene: TRBJ2-4; D gene: TRBD2; clone size: NA; CDR3 DNA: TGTGCCAGCAGTAACCTAGCGGGCGTAGCCAAAAACATTCAGTACTTC; CDR3 protein: CASSNLAGVAKNIQYF
V gene: TRBV28; J gene: TRBJ1-5; D gene: NA; clone size: NA; CDR3 DNA: TGTGCCAGCAGCCTTGGGCAGGTCAATCAGCCCCAGCATTTT; CDR3 protein: CASSLGQVNQPQHF
V gene: TRBV6-4; J gene: TRBJ2-2; D gene: TRBD2; clone size: NA; CDR3 DNA: TGTGCCAGCAGTAAAGCGGGGGGGAACACCGGGGAGCTGTTTTTT; CDR3 protein: CASSKAGGNTGELFF
V gene: TRBV18; J gene: TRBJ1-2; D gene: NA; clone size: NA; CDR3 DNA: TGTGCCAGCTCACCTAGGGACAACCCTAACTATGGCTACACCTTC; CDR3 protein: CASSPRDNPNYGYTF
V gene: TRBV5-1; J gene: TRBJ2-5; D gene: TRBD2; clone size: NA; CDR3 DNA: TGCGCCAGCAGCCTATTAGCGGGGAGGGAAGAGACCCAGTACTTC; CDR3 protein: CASSLLAGREETQYF
V gene: TRBV6-6; J gene: TRBJ2-7; D gene: NA; clone size: once; CDR3 DNA: TGTGCCAGCAGTTACCGGTACGAGCAGTACTTC; CDR3 protein: CASSYRYEQYF
V gene: TRBV29-1; J gene: TRBJ2-2; D gene: NA; clone size: NA; CDR3 DNA: TGCAGCGTTGAAGAAACAGGGTCGGGCACCGGGGAGCTGTTTTTT; CDR3 protein: CSVEETGSGTGELFF
V gene: TRBV29-1; J gene: TRBJ2-1; D gene: NA; clone size: NA; CDR3 DNA: TGCAGCGTCTCCCCCGCAGGTTGGGATGAGCAGTTCTTC; CDR3 protein: CSVSPAGWDEQFF
V gene: TRBV18; J gene: TRBJ2-7; D gene: NA; clone size: NA; CDR3 DNA: TGTGCCAGCTCACCGCGGTACGAGCAGTACTTC; CDR3 protein: CASSPRYEQYF
V gene: TRBV4-2; J gene: TRBJ2-2; D gene: NA; clone size: NA; CDR3 DNA: TGTGCCAGCAGCCAAGACACAGGGAATTCCGGGGAGCTGTTTTTT; CDR3 protein: CASSQDTGNSGELFF
V gene: TRBV18; J gene: TRBJ2-3; D gene: NA; clone size: NA; CDR3 DNA: TGTGCCAGCTCACCGCCGGAGACAGATACGCAGTATTTT; CDR3 protein: CASSPPETDTQYF
V gene: TRBV7-9; J gene: TRBJ2-5; D gene: TRBD1; clone size: NA; CDR3 DNA: TGTGCCAGCAGCTTGCAGGGGGCCCAAGAGACCCAGTACTTC; CDR3 protein: CASSLQGAQETQYF
V gene: TRBV2; J gene: TRBJ1-1; D gene: NA; clone size: NA; CDR3 DNA: TGTGCCAGCAGGCGGGGTGTGGAGAACACTGAAGCTTTCTTT; CDR3 protein: CASRRGVENTEAFF
V gene: TRBV4-2; J gene: TRBJ1-1; D gene: TRBD1; clone size: NA; CDR3 DNA: TGTGCCAGCAGCCAGCGGACAGGGGGCGTCTCTGAAGCTTTCTTT; CDR3 protein: CASSQRTGGVSEAFF
V gene: TRBV11-2; J gene: TRBJ2-2; D gene: NA; clone size: NA; CDR3 DNA: TGTGCCAGCAGCTTATTCGCCGGGGAGCTGTTTTTT; CDR3 protein: CASSLFAGELFF
V gene: TRBV28; J gene: TRBJ2-7; D gene: NA; clone size: NA; CDR3 DNA: TGTGCCAGCACCCCGACAGTGGATTCCTACGAGCAGTACTTC; CDR3 protein: CASTPTVDSYEQYF
V gene: TRBV27; J gene: TRBJ2-1; D gene: NA; clone size: NA; CDR3 DNA: TGTGCCAGCAGTTTCATGGGGGCCAATGAGCAGTTCTTC; CDR3 protein: CASSFMGANEQFF
V gene: TRBV20-1; J gene: TRBJ1-4; D gene: NA; clone size: once; CDR3 DNA: TGCAGTGCTAGTCGCGGGGCCTCTAATGAAAAACTGTTTTTT; CDR3 protein: CSASRGASNEKLFF
V gene: TRBV19; J gene: TRBJ1-2; D gene: NA; clone size: NA; CDR3 DNA: TGTGCCAGTAGCCGGACAGATAACTATGGCTACACCTTC; CDR3 protein: CASSRTDNYGYTF
V gene: TRBV3-1/TRBV3-2; J gene: TRBJ1-1; D gene: NA; clone size: NA; CDR3 DNA: TGTGCCAGCAGCCAAGCCGACAGATACACTGAAGCTTTCTTT; CDR3 protein: CASSQADRYTEAFF
V gene: TRBV10-3; J gene: TRBJ2-7; D gene: NA; clone size: NA; CDR3 DNA: TGTGCCATCAGTATTAACAGGGTCTACGAGCAGTACTTC; CDR3 protein: CAISINRVYEQYF
V gene: TRBV9; J gene: TRBJ2-1; D gene: TRBD2; clone size: once; CDR3 DNA: TGTGCCAGCAGCGTAGCTGCGGGGGGGCACAATGAGCAGTTCTTC; CDR3 protein: CASSVAAGGHNEQFF
V gene: TRBV2; J gene: TRBJ2-7; D gene: TRBD2; clone size: NA; CDR3 DNA: TGTGCCAGCATCAAAACACTAGCGGGGGGCCTCTTCTCCTACGAGCAGTACTTC; CDR3 protein: CASIKTLAGGLFSYEQYF
V gene: TRBV3-1/TRBV3-2; J gene: TRBJ1-2; D gene: NA; clone size: once; CDR3 DNA: TGTGCCAGCAGCCAAGATCACGCAGTCTATGGCTACACCTTC; CDR3 protein: CASSQDHAVYGYTF
V gene: TRBV29-1; J gene: TRBJ2-3; D gene: NA; clone size: NA; CDR3 DNA: TGCAGCGTTGCAATAGATACGCAGTATTTT; CDR3 protein: CSVAIDTQYF
V gene: TRBV5-5; J gene: TRBJ2-1; D gene: NA; clone size: NA; CDR3 DNA: TGTGCCAGCAGCGGTATTCACAGCAATGAGCAGTTCTTC; CDR3 protein: CASSGIHSNEQFF
V gene: TRBV20-1; J gene: TRBJ2-1; D gene: TRBD2; clone size: NA; CDR3 DNA: TGCAGTGCTAGTGGAGCGGGGGGTTACAATGAGCAGTTCTTC; CDR3 protein: CSASGAGGYNEQFF
V gene: TRBV19; J gene: TRBJ1-2; D gene: NA; clone size: NA; CDR3 DNA: TGTGCCAGTAGTATATTCAGGGCGAAGGTTCGAGCCCGAAACTATGGCTACACCTTC; CDR3 protein: CASSIFRAKVRARNYGYTF
V gene: TRBV6-1; J gene: TRBJ1-5; D gene: NA; clone size: NA; CDR3 DNA: TGTGCCAGCAGTGAAGAAGAGGGGGAGTGGGGTGGTCAGCCCCAGCATTTT; CDR3 protein: CASSEEEGEWGGQPQHF
V gene: TRBV5-1; J gene: TRBJ2-2; D gene: NA; clone size: NA; CDR3 DNA: TGCGCCAGCAGCCCTACGGGGGGCGACACCGGGGAGCTGTTTTTT; CDR3 protein: CASSPTGGDTGELFF
V gene: TRBV10-2; J gene: TRBJ2-7; D gene: TRBD1; clone size: once; CDR3 DNA: TGCGCCAGCAGTGAGTCGGGGACAGGGCAGGACGAGCAGTACTTC; CDR3 protein: CASSESGTGQDEQYF
V gene: TRBV2; J gene: TRBJ2-1; D gene: TRBD2; clone size: NA; CDR3 DNA: TGTGCCAGCAGGGTAGCGGGGAACCACAATGAGCAGTTCTTC; CDR3 protein: CASRVAGNHNEQFF
V gene: TRBV7-9; J gene: TRBJ1-4; D gene: TRBD1; clone size: NA; CDR3 DNA: TGTGCCAGCAGCCCCGGGGACAGGGGTAAAGAAAAACTGTTTTTT; CDR3 protein: CASSPGDRGKEKLFF
V gene: TRBV7-3; J gene: TRBJ2-5; D gene: NA; clone size: NA; CDR3 DNA: TGTGCCAGCAGCCGTACTAGCACGGAGACCCAGTACTTC; CDR3 protein: CASSRTSTETQYF
V gene: TRBV4-1; J gene: TRBJ1-2; D gene: NA; clone size: NA; CDR3 DNA: TGCGCCAGCAGCCAAGCTTTCAACAGGAACTATGGCTACACCTTC; CDR3 protein: CASSQAFNRNYGYTF
V gene: TRBV14; J gene: TRBJ1-2; D gene: TRBD1; clone size: NA; CDR3 DNA: TGTGCCAGCAGCCAAGGACAGGGGTATGGCTACACCTTC; CDR3 protein: CASSQGQGYGYTF
V gene: TRBV30; J gene: TRBJ2-2; D gene: TRBD2; clone size: NA; CDR3 DNA: TGTGCCTGGACACTACGCCGGGGGGGGAACACCGGGGAGCTGTTTTTT; CDR3 protein: CAWTLRRGGNTGELFF
V gene: TRBV9; J gene: TRBJ2-7; D gene: NA; clone size: NA; CDR3 DNA: TGTGCCAGCAGCGTAGCAGGGGTGCACGAGCAGTACTTC; CDR3 protein: CASSVAGVHEQYF
V gene: TRBV19; J gene: TRBJ2-1; D gene: TRBD2; clone size: once; CDR3 DNA: TGTGCCAGTAGTATGGAGCGGGGGACCTACAATGAGCAGTTCTTC; CDR3 protein: CASSMERGTYNEQFF
V gene: TRBV5-4; J gene: TRBJ2-3; D gene: TRBD2; clone size: few; CDR3 DNA: TGTGCCAGCAGCTTGAAGGGACTAATAGCCGATACGCAGTATTTT; CDR3 protein: CASSLKGLIADTQYF
V gene: TRBV6-1; J gene: TRBJ1-1; D gene: TRBD1; clone size: NA; CDR3 DNA: TGTGCCAGCAGTGAATCGTACAGGGGGAGCACTGAAGCTTTCTTT; CDR3 protein: CASSESYRGSTEAFF
V gene: TRBV20-1; J gene: TRBJ2-7; D gene: NA; clone size: NA; CDR3 DNA: TGCAGTGCTAGAGATAGCTACGAGCAGTACTTC; CDR3 protein: CSARDSYEQYF
V gene: TRBV9; J gene: TRBJ1-2; D gene: NA; clone size: few; CDR3 DNA: TGTGCCAGCAGCCCCACGTCGGGCTATGGCTACACCTTC; CDR3 protein: CASSPTSGYGYTF